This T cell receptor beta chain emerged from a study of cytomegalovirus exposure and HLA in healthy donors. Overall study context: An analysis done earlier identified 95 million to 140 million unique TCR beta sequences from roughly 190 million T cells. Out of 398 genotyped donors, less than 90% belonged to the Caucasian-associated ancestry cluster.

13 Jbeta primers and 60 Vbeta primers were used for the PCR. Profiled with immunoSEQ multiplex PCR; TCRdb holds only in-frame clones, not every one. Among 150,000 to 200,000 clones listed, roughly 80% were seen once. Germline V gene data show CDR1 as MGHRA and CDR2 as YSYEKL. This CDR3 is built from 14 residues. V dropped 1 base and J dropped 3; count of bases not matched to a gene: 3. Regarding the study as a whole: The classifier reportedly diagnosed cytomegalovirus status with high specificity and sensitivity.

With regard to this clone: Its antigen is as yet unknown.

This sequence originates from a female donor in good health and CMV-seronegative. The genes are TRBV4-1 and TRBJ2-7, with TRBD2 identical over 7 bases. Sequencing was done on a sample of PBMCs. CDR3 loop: CASSQGLADYEQYF. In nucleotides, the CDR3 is TGCGCCAGCAGCCAAGGACTAGCCGACTACGAGCAGTACTTC.